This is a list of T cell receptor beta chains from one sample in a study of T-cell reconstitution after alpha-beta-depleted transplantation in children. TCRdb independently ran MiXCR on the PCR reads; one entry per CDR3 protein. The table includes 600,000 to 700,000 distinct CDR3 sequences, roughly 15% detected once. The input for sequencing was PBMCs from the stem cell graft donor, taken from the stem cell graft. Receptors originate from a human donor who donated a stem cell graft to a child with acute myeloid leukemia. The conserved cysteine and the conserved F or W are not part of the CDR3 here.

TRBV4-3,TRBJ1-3,ASSQDRQFGNTIY
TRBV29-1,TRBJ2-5,SVATQRWRQETQY
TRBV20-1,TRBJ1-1,SARGVLHTEAF
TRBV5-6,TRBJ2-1,ASTRQGGYNEQF
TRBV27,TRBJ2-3,ASRGWGTDTQY
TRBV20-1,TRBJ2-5,SLIRDLLQETQY
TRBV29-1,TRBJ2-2,SAAPGPGELF
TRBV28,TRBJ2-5,ASSKSLGTQY
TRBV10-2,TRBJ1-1,ASRETVGYTEAF
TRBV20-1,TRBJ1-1,SASEGGGRVPEAF
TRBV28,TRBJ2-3,ASRAFWGGADTQY
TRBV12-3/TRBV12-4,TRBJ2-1,ASSLGPTAGNEQF
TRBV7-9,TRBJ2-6,ASSPGQGAGANVLT
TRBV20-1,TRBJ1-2,SARDRGGYT
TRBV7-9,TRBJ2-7,ASSFGTVYEQY
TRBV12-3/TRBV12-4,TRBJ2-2,ASSLLRAGELF
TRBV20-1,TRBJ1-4,SARLQGNEKLF
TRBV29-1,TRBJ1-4,SVGSGDEKLF
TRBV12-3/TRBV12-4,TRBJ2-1,ASSSLGQGLNNEQF
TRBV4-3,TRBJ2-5,ASSQDWGLETQY
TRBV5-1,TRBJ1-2,ASSSQGLYGYT
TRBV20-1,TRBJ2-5,SARTLETQY
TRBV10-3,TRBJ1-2,AINRDRASWDYGYT
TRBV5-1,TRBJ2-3,ASSLEQGTGADTQY
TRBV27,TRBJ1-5,ASSLSGRSNQPQH
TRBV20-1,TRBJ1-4,SARDTRDGRHGKLF
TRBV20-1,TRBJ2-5,AAGRGKQETQY
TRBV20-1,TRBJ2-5,SASGLAGLQETQY
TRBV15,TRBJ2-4,ATSRDSSLKNIQY
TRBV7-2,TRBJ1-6,ASSAQGAASDSPLH
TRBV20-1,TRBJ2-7,SARSYDSYEQY
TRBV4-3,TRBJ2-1,ASSPTLARGNEQF
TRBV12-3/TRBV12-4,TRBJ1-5,ASSLTAAQPQH
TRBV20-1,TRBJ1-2,SARVMVGGSDYGYT
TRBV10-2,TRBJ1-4,ASRAAEKLF
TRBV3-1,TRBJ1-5,ASSPTDRGRGQPQH
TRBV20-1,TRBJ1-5,SARTGYSNQPQH
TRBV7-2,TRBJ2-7,ASSPPGVPYEQY
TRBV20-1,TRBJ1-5,SARDGTGVYSNQPQH
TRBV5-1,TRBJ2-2,ASSSGQATNTGELF
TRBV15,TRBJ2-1,ATSRDSSSAVYNEQF
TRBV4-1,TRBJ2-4,ASSQLAGVAKNIQY
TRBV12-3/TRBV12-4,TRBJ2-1,ASSLGDNPYNEQF
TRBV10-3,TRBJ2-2,AITAGDDPNTGELF
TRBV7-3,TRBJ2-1,ASSHGGGSYNEQF
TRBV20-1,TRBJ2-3,SARWGSDTQY
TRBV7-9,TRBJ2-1,ASSPPRGPNEQF
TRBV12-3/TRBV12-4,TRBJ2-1,ASSSDRGRYNEQF
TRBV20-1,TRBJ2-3,SAREPSGLAEDTQY
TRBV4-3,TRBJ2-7,ASSQAPGQALPEQY
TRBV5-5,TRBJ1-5,ASSLVGTGVQPQH
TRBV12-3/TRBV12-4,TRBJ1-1,ASREGKENTEAF
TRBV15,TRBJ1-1,ATSRGDRDTEAF
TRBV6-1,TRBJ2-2,ASSEPRVSDTGELF
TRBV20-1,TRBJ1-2,SASPGISNYGYT
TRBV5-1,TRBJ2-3,ASSLEGADTQY
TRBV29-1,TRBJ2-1,SVEGGGGFDEQF
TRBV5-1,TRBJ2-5,ASSFGVEETQY